This T cell receptor (beta chain) was identified in a study of CD4 T cells in relation to SARS-CoV-2 and coronaviruses. Repertoires were generated with immunoSEQ multiplex PCR, while TCRdb's copy carries only in-frame clones and drops some. The sample includes about 19,000 clones, 70% to 85% of them seen just once. Before the COVID-19 pandemic, during about 2011-2019, CD4+ T cells were taken from unexposed donors. Isolation of CD4+ T cells took place after around 11 days in culture. The CDR3 is 13 amino acids. Trimming left V 7 bases short and J 2 bases short, with 12 bases between. CDR1 and CDR2 (germline): SNHLY, FYNNEI. A note on this clone: No antigen is known for it.

The sequenced sample consisted of CD4+ T cells from PBMCs, cultured in vitro. The rearrangement links TRBV2 to TRBJ2-7; D unclear. This TCR was sampled from a human donor in good health. CDR3 residues: CASNGQAAYEQYF. CDR3 nucleotide sequence: TGTGCCAGCAACGGGCAGGCGGCCTACGAGCAGTACTTC.